A single count supports the clone carrying this TCR beta chain. Methods used by the authors: Amplification from reference gene primers served as the basis for estimated nucleated cell counts. Assay: immunoSEQ multiplex PCR; the TCRdb copy retains only in-frame clones and omits some. The V and J calls and clone size come from that table; D and trimming were worked out from the DNA. Of about 94,000 clones in the sample, around 81% were seen once. This specimen comes from a study of blood T cell repertoires in COVID-19. CDR1 is MGHRA, CDR2 YSYEKL, per germline. Trimming at V came to 4 bases and at J to 1 base, leaving 13 bases not matched to a gene. This CDR3 has 17 residues.

The TCR originated in a man in his 60s with acute or convalescent COVID-19. Sequencing was carried out using peripheral blood. This rearrangement joins TRBV4-1 to TRBJ2-7; 7 nucleotides align to TRBD1. The chain's CDR3 is CASSRSAPDRRSYEQYF. The CDR3 coding sequence is TGCGCCAGCAGCCGCTCCGCCCCGGACAGGAGGTCCTACGAGCAGTACTTC.